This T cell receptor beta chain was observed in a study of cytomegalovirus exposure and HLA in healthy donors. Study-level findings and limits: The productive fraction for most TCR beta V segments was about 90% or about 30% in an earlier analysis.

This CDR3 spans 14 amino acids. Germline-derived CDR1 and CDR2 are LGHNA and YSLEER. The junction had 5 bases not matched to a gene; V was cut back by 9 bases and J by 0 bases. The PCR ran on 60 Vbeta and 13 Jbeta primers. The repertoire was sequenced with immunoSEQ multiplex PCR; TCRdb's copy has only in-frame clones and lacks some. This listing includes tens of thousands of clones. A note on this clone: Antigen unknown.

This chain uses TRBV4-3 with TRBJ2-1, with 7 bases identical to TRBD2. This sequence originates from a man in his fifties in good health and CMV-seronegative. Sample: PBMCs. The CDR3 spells CARQRGRSYNEQFF. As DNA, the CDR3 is TGCGCCAGGCAGCGGGGACGCTCCTACAATGAGCAGTTCTTC.